This T cell receptor beta chain derives from a study of siplizumab effects on memory and regulatory T cells. Using immunoSEQ multiplex PCR, the repertoire was profiled, and TCRdb retains in-frame clones only, with some absent. The repertoire has 55,000 to 70,000 clones, just over 90% of them found once; the top ten carry about two fifths. Germline V lookup: CDR1 SGHDT, CDR2 YYEEEE. This CDR3 has 16 residues. With 0 bases removed from V and 3 bases from J, the gap between germline ends came to 15 bases. The TCR comes from a human donor in good health. J is TRBJ1-1 and V is TRBV5-6; no definite D call. Source material: CD8+ T cells sorted from blood. CDR3 loop: CASSLAGPVFDTEAFF. The CDR3 DNA sequence: TGTGCCAGCAGCTTGGCCGGGCCAGTCTTCGACACTGAAGCTTTCTTT.